The 18 T cell receptor beta chains below were found in one sample sequenced in a study of blood T cell repertoires in COVID-19. Libraries were prepared by immunoSEQ multiplex PCR; TCRdb keeps only in-frame clonotypes and omits some of them. Of some 240,000 clones listed, around 88% are singletons. Input material: PBMCs or T cells enriched from blood (not recorded which). Receptors originate from a woman aged 40 to 50 with acute COVID-19.

The gene calls are TRBV9 and TRBJ2-1; a possible D gene is TRBD2 (6 bases). Trimming took off 0 bases at V and 8 bases at J, with 9 bases between the two ends. The CDR3 has 13 amino acids. Germline CDR1 is SGDLS and CDR2 is YYNGEE. CDR3 sequence: CASSVVGEDEQFF. CDR3 bases: TGTGCCAGCAGCGTAGTGGGGGAGGATGAGCAGTTCTTC.

The rearrangement uses TRBV27 and TRBJ2-7, with TRBD1 identical over 7 bases. The V gene's germline CDR1 is MNHEY and CDR2 SMNVEV (reference sequence). The ends lost 4 bases at V and 3 bases at J; junction bases unmatched: 3. The CDR3 is 13 amino acids. CDR3 protein: CASSSGQSYEQYF. In nucleotides, the CDR3 is TGTGCCAGCAGTTCGGGACAGAGCTACGAGCAGTACTTC.

The rearrangement links TRBV11-3 to TRBJ2-7; 7 bases are a match to TRBD2. Per the germline V gene, CDR1 is SGHNT and CDR2 is YENEEA. V trimming: 2 bases; J trimming: 0 bases; junction bases outside the gene matches: 13. The CDR3 has 18 amino acids. DNA of the CDR3: TGTGCCAGCAGCTTAACTCTCCCCTTCAAGCGGGACTCCTACGAGCAGTACTTC. It translates to CASSLTLPFKRDSYEQYF.

The V gene is TRBV2, the J gene TRBJ1-2, with D perhaps TRBD1 (5 bases). Looked up from germline, CDR1 is SNHLY and CDR2 is FYNNEI. V was shortened by 6 bases and J by 3 bases, with 17 bases between the two germline ends. This CDR3 comprises 15 residues. Here the CDR3 reads CASRPRAMTDYGYTF. The CDR3, as DNA: TGTGCCAGCAGGCCCAGAGCCATGACAGACTATGGCTACACCTTC.

This chain uses TRBV5-1 with TRBJ2-2, with 7 bases matching TRBD1. This CDR3 is built from 16 residues. Germline V gene lookup returns CDR1 SGHRS and CDR2 YFSETQ. The junction had 6 bases not matched to a gene; V was cut back by 4 bases and J by 0 bases. In DNA form, the CDR3 reads TGCGCCAGCAGCCCGACAGGGTATGCGAACACCGGGGAGCTGTTTTTT. Translated: CASSPTGYANTGELFF.

This clone was counted a single time. The chain joins TRBV20-1 to TRBJ2-7; 10 nucleotides match TRBD2. Germline values: CDR1 DFQATT, CDR2 SNEGSKA (reference sequence). With 3 bases clipped from V and 6 bases from J, the junction kept 8 bases outside the gene matches. The CDR3 has 14 amino acids. The CDR3 DNA follows: TGCAGTGCTAGTGAAGCGGGAGGGCCCATCGAGCAGTACTTC. Translating gives CSASEAGGPIEQYF.

The gene calls are TRBV2 and TRBJ1-4; 9 nucleotides match TRBD1. J gave up 7 bases and V 3 bases, and 3 bases lay outside the gene matches. From germline, CDR1 is SNHLY and CDR2 FYNNEI. The CDR3 is 14 amino acids. For the CDR3, the DNA is TGTGCCAGCAGTGAGGGGACAGGGCCTGAAAAACTGTTTTTT. The encoded protein is CASSEGTGPEKLFF.

The V gene is TRBV18, the J gene TRBJ2-2; maybe TRBD1 (6 bases). Germline V CDR1 and CDR2: KGHSH, LQKENI. Trimming stripped 3 bases from V and 5 bases from J, with 10 bases between. CDR3 size: 14 residues. CDR3 in DNA: TGTGCCAGCTCACCCAGAGGACAGACCGGGGAGCTGTTTTTT. Translated: CASSPRGQTGELFF. The variable domain in full, with the rest retrieved from reference TRBV18 and TRBJ2-2, is NAGVMQNPRHLVRRRGQEARLRCSPMKGHSHVYWYRQLPEEGLKFMVYLQKENIIDESGMPKERFSAEFPKEGPSILRIQQVVRGDSAAYFCASSPRGQTGELFFGEGSRLTVL.

This clone was seen a handful of times. The V and J genes are TRBV3-1 (or the pseudogene TRBV3-2) and TRBJ2-7; D gene ambiguous. The length of the CDR3 is 16 residues. Trimming stripped 0 bases from V and 3 bases from J, with 15 bases between. Germline V gene data show CDR1 as LGHDT and CDR2 as YNNKEL (reference sequence). Written as DNA, the CDR3 is TGTGCCAGCAGCCAAGATCTATTAGCTCGATTCTACGAGCAGTACTTC. Its protein is CASSQDLLARFYEQYF.

The chain uses TRBV5-6 and TRBJ1-6, with no clear D. The V and J ends lost 6 bases and 0 bases respectively, with 10 bases between them. The CDR3 extends over 15 amino acids. Per the germline V gene, CDR1 is SGHDT and CDR2 is YYEEEE. The CDR3 region has the DNA TGTGCCAGCAACCGATTGAGCTCCTATAATTCACCCCTCCACTTT. Translating gives CASNRLSSYNSPLHF.

V is TRBV19 and J is TRBJ1-2, with 7 bases identical to TRBD1. Losses at the gene ends were 6 bases for V and 1 base for J; bases not matched to a gene: 5. Germline values: CDR1 LNHDA, CDR2 SQIVND (reference sequence). The CDR3 contains 14 residues. The CDR3, as DNA: TGTGCCAGTAGCCCCCAGGGGGATAACTATGGCTACACCTTC. This sequence encodes CASSPQGDNYGYTF.

This clone was seen once. The chain couples TRBV2 to TRBJ1-6; D may be TRBD1 (6 bases). The V end lost 9 bases, the J end lost 7 bases, and 16 bases lay between the germline ends. CDR1 and CDR2 (germline): SNHLY, FYNNEI. The CDR3 totals 14 residues. DNA of the CDR3: TGTGCCAGTAAGGGGGACGCAGGAAATTCACCCCTCCACTTT. This translates into CASKGDAGNSPLHF.

The chain is built from TRBV7-9 and TRBJ1-5; TRBD1 is a possible D gene (6 bases). The germline gives CDR1 SEHNR, CDR2 FQNEAQ (reference sequence). Trimming took off 0 bases at V and 2 bases at J, with 14 bases between the two ends. The CDR3 is 17 amino acids. The CDR3 region is CASSLAIQGRGNQPQHF. DNA of the CDR3: TGTGCCAGCAGCTTAGCCATACAGGGACGGGGCAATCAGCCCCAGCATTTT.

This chain connects TRBV21-1 to TRBJ1-6; no check of the table's D call, TRBD1, against the DNA was made. TRBV21-1 is a pseudogene locus. The length of the CDR3 is 18 residues. The DNA of the CDR3 is TGTGCCAGCAGAAGGGAACTTGACAGGGGCCTAGATAATTCACCCCTCCACTTT. Protein sequence: CASRRELDRGLDNSPLHF.

This sequence joins TRBV9 and TRBJ2-7, with 8 bases aligning to TRBD2. The length of the CDR3 is 13 residues. After removal of 5 bases from V and 2 bases from J, the junction contained 3 bases not matched to a gene. Germline loops: CDR1 SGDLS, CDR2 YYNGEE. CDR3 region: CASSAAGAYEQYF. The CDR3 nucleotides read TGTGCCAGCAGTGCAGCGGGGGCCTACGAGCAGTACTTC.

V gene TRBV12-3 or TRBV12-4 combines with J gene TRBJ1-1, with D possibly TRBD1 on 6 matching bases. V dropped 5 bases and J dropped 5 bases, with 12 bases sitting between them. This CDR3 spans 13 amino acids. CDR3 loop: CASSLQGETEAFF. The CDR3 nucleotides read TGTGCCAGCAGTCTACAGGGAGAAACTGAAGCTTTCTTT.

The rearrangement joins TRBV7-8 to TRBJ2-2; 7 nucleotides align to TRBD2. The V gene's germline CDR1 is SGHVS and CDR2 FQNEAQ. The CDR3 contains 19 residues. The V segment lost 1 base and the J segment 0 bases; nucleotides outside the gene matches: 11. CDR3 coding DNA: TGTGCCAGCAGCTTAGTGTTAGCGGGTGCACTCGCGAACACCGGGGAGCTGTTTTTT. This encodes CASSLVLAGALANTGELFF.

The rearrangement joins TRBV9 to TRBJ2-5, with D tentatively TRBD2 (5 bases). The CDR3 runs to 13 residues. Germline-derived CDR1 and CDR2 are SGDLS and YYNGEE. V was clipped by 3 bases and J by 5 bases, with 11 bases between them. In nucleotides, the CDR3 is TGTGCCAGCAGCGGAGGGTCCATGGAGACCCAGTACTTC. Its translation: CASSGGSMETQYF.